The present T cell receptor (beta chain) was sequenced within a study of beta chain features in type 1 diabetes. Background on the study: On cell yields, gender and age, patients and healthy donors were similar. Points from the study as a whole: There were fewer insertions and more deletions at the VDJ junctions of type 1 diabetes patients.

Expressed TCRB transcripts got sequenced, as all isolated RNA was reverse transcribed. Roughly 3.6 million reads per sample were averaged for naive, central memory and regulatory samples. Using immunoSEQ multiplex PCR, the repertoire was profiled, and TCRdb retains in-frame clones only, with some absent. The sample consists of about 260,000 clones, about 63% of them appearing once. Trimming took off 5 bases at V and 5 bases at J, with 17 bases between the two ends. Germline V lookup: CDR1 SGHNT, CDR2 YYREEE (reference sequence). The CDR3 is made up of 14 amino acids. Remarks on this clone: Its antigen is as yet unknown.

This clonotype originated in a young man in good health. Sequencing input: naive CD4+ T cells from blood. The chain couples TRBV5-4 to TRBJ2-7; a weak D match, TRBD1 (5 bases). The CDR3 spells CASSAVGRVDEQYF. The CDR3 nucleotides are TGTGCCAGCAGTGCTGTAGGCAGGGTCGACGAGCAGTACTTC.